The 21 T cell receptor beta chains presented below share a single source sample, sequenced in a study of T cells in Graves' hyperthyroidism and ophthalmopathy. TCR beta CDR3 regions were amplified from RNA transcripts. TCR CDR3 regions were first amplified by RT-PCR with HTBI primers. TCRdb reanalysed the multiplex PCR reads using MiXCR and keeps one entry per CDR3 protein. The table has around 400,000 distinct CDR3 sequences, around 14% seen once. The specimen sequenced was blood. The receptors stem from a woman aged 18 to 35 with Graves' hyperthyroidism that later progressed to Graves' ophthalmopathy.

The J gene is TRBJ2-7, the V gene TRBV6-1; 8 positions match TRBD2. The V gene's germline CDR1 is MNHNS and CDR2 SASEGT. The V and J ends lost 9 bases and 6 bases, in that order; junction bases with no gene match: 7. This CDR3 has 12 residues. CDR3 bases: TGTGCCAGTGATAGCGGGGTAGGCGAGCAGTACTTC. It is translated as CASDSGVGEQYF.

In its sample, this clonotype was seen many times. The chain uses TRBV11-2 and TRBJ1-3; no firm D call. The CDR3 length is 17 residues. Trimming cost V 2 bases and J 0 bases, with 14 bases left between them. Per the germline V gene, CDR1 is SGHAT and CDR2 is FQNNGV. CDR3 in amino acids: CASSLWLQKTSGNTIYF. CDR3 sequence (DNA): TGTGCCAGCAGCTTATGGCTACAGAAGACCTCTGGAAACACCATATATTTT.

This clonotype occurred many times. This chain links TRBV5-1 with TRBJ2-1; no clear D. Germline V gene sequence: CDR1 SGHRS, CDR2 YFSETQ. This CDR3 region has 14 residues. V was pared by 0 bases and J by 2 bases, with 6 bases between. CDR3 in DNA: TGCGCCAGCAGCTTGGTGGGCCCCTACAATGAGCAGTTCTTC. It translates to CASSLVGPYNEQFF.

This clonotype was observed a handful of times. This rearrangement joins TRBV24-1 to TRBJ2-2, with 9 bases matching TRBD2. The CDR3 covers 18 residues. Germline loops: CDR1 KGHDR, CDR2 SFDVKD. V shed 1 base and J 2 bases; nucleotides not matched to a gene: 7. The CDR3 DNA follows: TGTGCCACCAGTGATTTAGGTTCGCGGGAGGGAAACACCGGGGAGCTGTTTTTT. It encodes CATSDLGSREGNTGELFF.

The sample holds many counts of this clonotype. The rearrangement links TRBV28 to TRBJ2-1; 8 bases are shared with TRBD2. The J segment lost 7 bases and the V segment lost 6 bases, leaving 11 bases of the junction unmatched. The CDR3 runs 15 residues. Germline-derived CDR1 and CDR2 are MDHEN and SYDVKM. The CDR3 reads CASRNQRERLNEQFF. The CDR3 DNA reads TGTGCCAGCAGAAACCAGCGGGAGAGGTTGAATGAGCAGTTCTTC.

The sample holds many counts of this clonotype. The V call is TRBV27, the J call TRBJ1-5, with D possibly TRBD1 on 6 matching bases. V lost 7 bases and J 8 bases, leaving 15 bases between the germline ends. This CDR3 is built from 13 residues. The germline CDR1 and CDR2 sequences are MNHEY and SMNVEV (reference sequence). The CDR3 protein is CASNHRVCKPQHF. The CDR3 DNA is TGTGCCAGCAACCACAGGGTGTGTAAGCCCCAGCATTTT.

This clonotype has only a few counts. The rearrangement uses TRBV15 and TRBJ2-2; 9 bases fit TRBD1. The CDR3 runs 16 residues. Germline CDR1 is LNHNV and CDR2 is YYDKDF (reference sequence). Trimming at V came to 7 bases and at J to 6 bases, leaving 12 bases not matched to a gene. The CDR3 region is CATTDRGGDNPGELFF. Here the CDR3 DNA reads TGTGCCACCACTGACAGGGGGGGAGACAACCCCGGGGAGCTGTTTTTT.

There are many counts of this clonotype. This CDR3 is CASSLLQSGEKLFF. CDR3 nucleotide sequence: TGTGCCAGCAGTTTATTACAGTCCGGTGAAAAACTGTTTTTT. The chain couples TRBV27 to TRBJ1-4, with D hard to call. Per the germline V gene, CDR1 is MNHEY and CDR2 is SMNVEV (reference sequence). This CDR3 region has 14 residues. V lost 1 base, J lost 7 bases, and 10 bases lay in between. Drawing the rest from reference TRBV27 and TRBJ1-4, the complete variable domain is EAQVTQNPRYLITVTGKKLTVTCSQNMNHEYMSWYRQDPGLGLRQIYYSMNVEVTDKGDVPEGYKVSRKEKRNFPLILESPSPNQTSLYFCASSLLQSGEKLFFGSGTQLSVL.

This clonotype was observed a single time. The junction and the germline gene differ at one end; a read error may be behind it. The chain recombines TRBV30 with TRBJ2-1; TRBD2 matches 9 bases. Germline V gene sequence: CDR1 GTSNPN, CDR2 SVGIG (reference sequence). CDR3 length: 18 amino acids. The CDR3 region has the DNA TGTGCCTGGAGTCCCCCTCTGGGGAGCGGGAGGATCTACAATGATCAGTTCTTC. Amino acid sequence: CAWSPPLGSGRIYNDQFF.

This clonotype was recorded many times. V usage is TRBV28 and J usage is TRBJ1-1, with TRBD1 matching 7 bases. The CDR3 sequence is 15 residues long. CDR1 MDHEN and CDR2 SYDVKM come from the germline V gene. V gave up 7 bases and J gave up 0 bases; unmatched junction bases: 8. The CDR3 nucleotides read TGTGCCAGCACGATATCGGGACAGATGAACACTGAAGCTTTCTTT. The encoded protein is CASTISGQMNTEAFF.

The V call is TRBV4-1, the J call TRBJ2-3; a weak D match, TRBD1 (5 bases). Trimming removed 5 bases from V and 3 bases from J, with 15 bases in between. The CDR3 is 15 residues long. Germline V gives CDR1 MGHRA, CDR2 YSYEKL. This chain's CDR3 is CASSEGAIRTDTQYF. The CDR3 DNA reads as TGCGCCAGCAGCGAAGGGGCGATTAGAACAGATACGCAGTATTTT.

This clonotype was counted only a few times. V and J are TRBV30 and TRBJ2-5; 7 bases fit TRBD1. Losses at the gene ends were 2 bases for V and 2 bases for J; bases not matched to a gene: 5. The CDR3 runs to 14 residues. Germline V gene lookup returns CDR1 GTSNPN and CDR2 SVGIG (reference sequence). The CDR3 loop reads CAWSIADRQETQYF. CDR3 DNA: TGTGCCTGGAGTATCGCGGACAGGCAAGAGACCCAGTACTTC.

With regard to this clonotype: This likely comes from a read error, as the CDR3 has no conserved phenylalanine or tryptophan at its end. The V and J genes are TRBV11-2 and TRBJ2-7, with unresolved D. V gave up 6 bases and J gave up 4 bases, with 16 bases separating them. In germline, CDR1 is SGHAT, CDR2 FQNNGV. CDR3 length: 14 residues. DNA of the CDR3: TGTGCCAGCAGGCCTCCCTGGCCCATATACGAGCAGTACCTC. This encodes CASRPPWPIYEQYL.

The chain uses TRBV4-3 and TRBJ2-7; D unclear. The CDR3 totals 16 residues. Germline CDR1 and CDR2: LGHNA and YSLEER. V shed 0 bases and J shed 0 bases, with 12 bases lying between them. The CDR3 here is CASSQDYHETSYEQYF. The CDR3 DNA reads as TGCGCCAGCAGCCAAGATTACCACGAGACCTCCTACGAGCAGTACTTC.

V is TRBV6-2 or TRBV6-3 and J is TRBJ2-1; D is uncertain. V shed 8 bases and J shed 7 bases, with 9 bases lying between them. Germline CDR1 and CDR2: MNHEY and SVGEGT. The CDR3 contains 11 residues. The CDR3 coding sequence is TGTGCCAGCGGGCACGGGAATGAGCAGTTCTTC. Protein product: CASGHGNEQFF.

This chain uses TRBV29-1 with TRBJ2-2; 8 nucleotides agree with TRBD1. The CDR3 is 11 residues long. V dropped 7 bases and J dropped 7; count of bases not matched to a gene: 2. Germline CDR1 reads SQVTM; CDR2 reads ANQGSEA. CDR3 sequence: CSGDRGGELFF. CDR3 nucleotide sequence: TGCAGCGGCGACAGGGGCGGGGAGCTGTTTTTT.

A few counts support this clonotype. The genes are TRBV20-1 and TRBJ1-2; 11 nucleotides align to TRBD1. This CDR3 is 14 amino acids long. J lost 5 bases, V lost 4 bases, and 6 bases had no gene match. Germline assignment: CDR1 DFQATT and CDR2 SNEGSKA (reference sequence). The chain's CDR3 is CSATDGQGAYGYTF. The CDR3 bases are TGCAGTGCTACCGACGGACAGGGGGCTTATGGCTACACCTTC.

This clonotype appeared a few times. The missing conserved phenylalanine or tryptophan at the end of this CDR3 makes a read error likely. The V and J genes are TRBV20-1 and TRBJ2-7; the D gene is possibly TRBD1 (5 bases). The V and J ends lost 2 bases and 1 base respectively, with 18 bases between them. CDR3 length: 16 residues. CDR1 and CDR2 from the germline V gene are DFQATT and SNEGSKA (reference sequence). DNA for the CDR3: TGCAGTGCTAGATCCTCAGGGTCCTTTACTTCCTACGAGCAGTACCTC. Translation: CSARSSGSFTSYEQYL.

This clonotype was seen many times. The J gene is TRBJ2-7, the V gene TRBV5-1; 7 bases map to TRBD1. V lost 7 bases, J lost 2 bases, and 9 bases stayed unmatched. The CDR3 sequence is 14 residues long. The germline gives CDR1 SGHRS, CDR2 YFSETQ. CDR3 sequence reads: CASSFRDSTYEQYF. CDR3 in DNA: TGCGCCAGCTCTTTCCGGGACAGTACCTACGAGCAGTACTTC.

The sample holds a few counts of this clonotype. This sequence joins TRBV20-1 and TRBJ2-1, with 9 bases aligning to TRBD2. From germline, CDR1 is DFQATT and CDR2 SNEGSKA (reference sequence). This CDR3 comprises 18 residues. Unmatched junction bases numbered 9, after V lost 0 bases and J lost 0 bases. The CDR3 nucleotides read TGCAGTGCTAGAGATCTAAGCGGGAGGACTAGCTCCTACAATGAGCAGTTCTTC. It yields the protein CSARDLSGRTSSYNEQFF.

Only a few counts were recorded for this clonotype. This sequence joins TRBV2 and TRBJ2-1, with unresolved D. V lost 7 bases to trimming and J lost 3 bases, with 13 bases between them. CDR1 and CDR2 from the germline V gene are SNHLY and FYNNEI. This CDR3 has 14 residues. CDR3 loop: CASKTQQLYNEQFF. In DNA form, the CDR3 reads TGTGCCAGCAAGACCCAGCAACTCTACAATGAGCAGTTCTTC.